The subject of this entry is one TCR beta chain. V lost 0 bases and J 4 bases, leaving 7 bases between the germline ends. The CDR3 is made up of 13 amino acids. The germline V gene encodes CDR1 DFQATT and CDR2 SNEGSKA (reference sequence). TCRdb reprocessed the 5' RACE reads via MiXCR and lists one record per CDR3 protein. The data contain hundreds of thousands of distinct CDR3 sequences, roughly a tenth of them singletons. Healthy Caucasians alone served as donors. This sample is part of a study of identical twins. The TCR was taken from a woman between 18 and 30 years old in good health. The chain uses TRBV20-1 and TRBJ2-1; D is unclear. What was sequenced was memory (CD45RO+) T cells sorted from blood. As DNA, the CDR3 is TGCAGTGCTAGAGATTACGAATACAATGAGCAGTTCTTC. Its protein product is CSARDYEYNEQFF.